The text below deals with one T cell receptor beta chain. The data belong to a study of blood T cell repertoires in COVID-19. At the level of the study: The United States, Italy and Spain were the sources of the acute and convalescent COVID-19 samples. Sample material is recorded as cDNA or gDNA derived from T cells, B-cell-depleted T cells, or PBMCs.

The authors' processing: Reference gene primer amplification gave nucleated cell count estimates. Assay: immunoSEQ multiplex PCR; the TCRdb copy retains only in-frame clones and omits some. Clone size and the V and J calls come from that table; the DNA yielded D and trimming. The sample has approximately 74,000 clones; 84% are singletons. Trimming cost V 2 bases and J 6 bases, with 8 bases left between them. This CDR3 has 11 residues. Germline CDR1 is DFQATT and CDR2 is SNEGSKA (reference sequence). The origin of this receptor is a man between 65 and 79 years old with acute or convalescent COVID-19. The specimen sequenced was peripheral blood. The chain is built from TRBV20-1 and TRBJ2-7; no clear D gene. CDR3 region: CSARQALEQYF. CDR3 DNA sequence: TGCAGTGCTAGACAGGCCCTCGAGCAGTACTTC.